This T cell receptor (beta chain) is from a study of blood T cell repertoires in COVID-19. Study-wide background: Sites in the United States, Italy and Spain provided acute and convalescent COVID-19 samples. Nucleic acid was either cDNA or gDNA, and it came from T cells, B-cell-depleted T cells, or PBMCs.

Per the germline V gene, CDR1 is WSHSY and CDR2 is SAAADI. The trim removed 0 bases at V and 1 base at J, leaving 13 bases unmatched. The CDR3 sequence is 19 residues long. Authors' methods: Reference gene primers were amplified, and this amplification served to estimate nucleated cell counts. Clones were read by immunoSEQ multiplex PCR, and TCRdb kept only the in-frame ones, dropping some. That table gives V, J and clone size, and the DNA gave D and trimming. The sample gives 200,000 to 250,000 clones, roughly four fifths of which show up once; approximately 8.1% is in the top ten. Specimen: peripheral blood. The receptor was isolated from a woman aged 45-59 years with active or convalescent COVID-19. This chain uses TRBV10-2 with TRBJ2-3, with 7 nucleotides matching TRBD2. This CDR3 is CASSESWLADAPGTDTQYF. The CDR3 coding sequence is TGCGCCAGCAGTGAGTCATGGCTAGCGGACGCCCCCGGCACAGATACGCAGTATTTT.